The next 19 T cell receptor beta chains were all read from a single sample in a study of cytomegalovirus exposure and HLA in healthy donors. 13 Jbeta primers and 60 Vbeta primers were used for the PCR. Repertoires were generated with immunoSEQ multiplex PCR, while TCRdb's copy carries only in-frame clones and drops some. Found here are around 110,000 clones, around three quarters of them singletons; the top ten hold under 8%. The sample was PBMCs. These TCRs come from a woman in her forties or fifties in good health and CMV-seropositive.

This rearrangement joins TRBV10-3 to TRBJ1-2, with D unclear. The CDR3 has 16 residues. V shed 6 bases and J shed 0 bases, with 17 bases lying between them. The germline CDR1 and CDR2 sequences are ENHRY and SYGVKD. CDR3 sequence (DNA): TGTGCCATCAGCGACTCCGTACGCGGAACTAACTATGGCTACACCTTC. Translated, it gives CAISDSVRGTNYGYTF.

The V and J genes are TRBV5-1 and TRBJ1-2, with TRBD1 matching 11 bases. J lost 7 bases, V lost 4 bases, and 3 bases had no gene match. The CDR3 is made up of 13 amino acids. Germline loops: CDR1 SGHRS, CDR2 YFSETQ. CDR3 nucleotides: TGCGCCAGCAGCGGACAGGGGGCTTCTGGCTACACCTTC. It encodes CASSGQGASGYTF.

This clone was seen only once. The chain carries TRBV6-6 and TRBJ1-1; D possibly corresponds to TRBD1 (5 bases). Deletions cut 2 bases from V and 5 bases from J, with 15 bases between. The CDR3 length is 15 residues. From germline, CDR1 is MNHNY and CDR2 SVGAGI (reference sequence). The CDR3 is CASSYRRGGRTEAFF. Here the CDR3 DNA reads TGTGCCAGCAGTTACCGGAGGGGCGGTAGAACTGAAGCTTTCTTT.

This clone was found a few times. J is TRBJ2-4 and V is TRBV19; 7 bases agree with TRBD2. This CDR3 spans 15 amino acids. Germline V CDR1 and CDR2: LNHDA, SQIVND (reference sequence). J was trimmed by 10 bases and V by 5 bases; bases with no gene match: 14. The DNA of the CDR3 is TGTGCCAGTAGTTGGGAGGGGCAAATCGAGGGGATTCAGTACTTC. Its protein product is CASSWEGQIEGIQYF.

The V and J genes are TRBV7-2 and TRBJ2-2; TRBD2 matches 7 bases. The junction had 3 bases not matched to a gene; V was cut back by 2 bases and J by 0 bases. CDR3 size: 16 residues. The germline V gene has CDR1 SGHTA and CDR2 FQGNSA. The chain's CDR3 is CASSLLGRTNTGELFF. CDR3 in DNA: TGTGCCAGCAGCTTACTCGGGAGGACGAACACCGGGGAGCTGTTTTTT.

The chain joins TRBV7-9 to TRBJ1-6; 9 nucleotides match TRBD1. The trim removed 5 bases at V and 8 bases at J, leaving 4 bases unmatched. The CDR3 extends over 14 amino acids. CDR1 is SEHNR and CDR2 is FQNEAQ in the germline V gene (reference sequence). Here the CDR3 DNA reads TGTGCCAGCAGCAAGACAGGGGGAGATTCACCCCTCCACTTT. This codes for CASSKTGGDSPLHF.

The chain combines TRBV5-4 with TRBJ1-1, with 7 bases that match TRBD1. The germline V gene has CDR1 SGHNT and CDR2 YYREEE (reference sequence). The CDR3 loop spans 14 amino acids. J lost 5 bases, V lost 2 bases, and 6 bases had no gene match. The CDR3 spells CASSFRGTGTEAFF. CDR3 sequence (DNA): TGTGCCAGCAGCTTCAGGGGGACGGGAACTGAAGCTTTCTTT.

The chain links TRBV27 to TRBJ1-1; 11 nucleotides agree with TRBD1. V lost 8 bases, J lost 5 bases, and 7 bases stayed unmatched. CDR1 and CDR2 (germline): MNHEY, SMNVEV (reference sequence). The CDR3 is 14 residues long. The CDR3 region has the DNA TGTGCCAGCGCCGACCGGGACAGGGGGACTGAAGCTTTCTTT. This translates into CASADRDRGTEAFF.

The J gene is TRBJ1-1, the V gene TRBV11-2; 7 bases are shared with TRBD1. The junction had 3 bases not matched to a gene; V was cut back by 3 bases and J by 8 bases. Germline CDR1 reads SGHAT; CDR2 reads FQNNGV. The CDR3 has 12 amino acids. The CDR3 loop reads CASSFRGVEAFF. CDR3 bases: TGTGCCAGCAGCTTCAGGGGGGTGGAAGCTTTCTTT.

The V gene is TRBV7-9, the J gene TRBJ1-4, with 7 bases lining up with TRBD1. V shed 2 bases and J 8 bases; nucleotides not matched to a gene: 11. Germline CDR1 reads SEHNR; CDR2 reads FQNEAQ (reference sequence). This CDR3 has 16 residues. CDR3 protein: CASSLREGQGEEKLFF. In nucleotides, the CDR3 is TGTGCCAGCAGCTTAAGAGAAGGGCAGGGGGAAGAAAAACTGTTTTTT.

The V call is TRBV5-1, the J call TRBJ1-4, with D possibly matching TRBD1 (5 bases). The germline CDR1 and CDR2 sequences are SGHRS and YFSETQ. V dropped 5 bases and J dropped 5 bases, with 16 bases sitting between them. The CDR3 is made up of 15 amino acids. CDR3 loop: CASSLSRTLNEKLFF. DNA of the CDR3: TGCGCCAGCAGTCTGTCCAGGACATTGAATGAAAAACTGTTTTTT.

CDR3 amino acids: CASGTRDYSNTEAFF. CDR3 in DNA: TGTGCCAGCGGCACGAGGGACTACTCGAACACTGAAGCTTTCTTT. This chain joins TRBV28 and TRBJ1-1; weak D call: TRBD1 (5 bases). CDR1 and CDR2 from the germline V gene are MDHEN and SYDVKM. The CDR3 sequence is 15 residues long. V was clipped by 8 bases and J by 1 base, with 17 bases between them.

V gene TRBV4-3 combines with J gene TRBJ2-7; possible D gene TRBD1, 5 bases. V was pared by 0 bases and J by 10 bases, with 19 bases between. The CDR3 contains 15 residues. Germline V lookup: CDR1 LGHNA, CDR2 YSLEER. The CDR3 DNA is TGCGCCAGCAGCCAAGATCAGGCCAGGGTAACAGGCCAGTACTTC. Protein sequence: CASSQDQARVTGQYF.

In its sample, this clone was seen once. The chain uses TRBV7-2 and TRBJ1-4, with TRBD1 as a possible D gene (6 bases). Trimming took 8 bases from V and 3 from J, leaving 7 bases between them. CDR1 and CDR2 from the germline V gene are SGHTA and FQGNSA. CDR3 size: 12 residues. The CDR3 reads CASGQPNEKLFF. The CDR3 DNA is TGTGCCAGCGGACAGCCTAATGAAAAACTGTTTTTT.

A single count supports this clone. The chain uses TRBV6-6 and TRBJ1-1, with 10 bases that match TRBD1. Looked up from germline, CDR1 is MNHNY and CDR2 is SVGAGI (reference sequence). The CDR3 contains 15 residues. The V segment lost 2 bases and the J segment 3 bases; nucleotides outside the gene matches: 3. The CDR3 here is CASSYIGQGDTEAFF. The CDR3 DNA reads TGTGCCAGCAGTTACATAGGACAGGGGGACACTGAAGCTTTCTTT.

The chain couples TRBV7-6 to TRBJ1-6, with TRBD1 matching over 10 bases. The J segment lost 9 bases and the V segment lost 5 bases, leaving 7 bases of the junction unmatched. The CDR3 has 15 amino acids. Germline CDR1 is SGHVS and CDR2 is FNYEAQ. The CDR3 is CASSLQDRGISPLHF. CDR3 coding DNA: TGTGCCAGCAGCCTGCAGGACAGGGGGATTTCACCCCTCCACTTT.

This chain links TRBV5-6 with TRBJ1-2, with TRBD1 matching over 11 bases. CDR3 length equals 14 residues. From germline, CDR1 is SGHDT and CDR2 YYEEEE. With 6 bases clipped from V and 2 bases from J, the junction kept 3 bases outside the gene matches. The CDR3 region is CASTRTGGNYGYTF. For the CDR3, the DNA is TGTGCCAGCACCCGGACAGGGGGCAACTATGGCTACACCTTC.

The chain couples TRBV7-8 to TRBJ1-1; 8 positions match TRBD1. The CDR3 totals 16 residues. Looked up from germline, CDR1 is SGHVS and CDR2 is FQNEAQ. V lost 0 bases and J lost 1; bases outside the gene matches: 4. The CDR3 nucleotides are TGTGCCAGCAGCTTAGCAGGACAGGGAGGGAACACTGAAGCTTTCTTT. It codes for CASSLAGQGGNTEAFF.

The chain employs TRBV11-2 and TRBJ1-1; D is uncertain. V was pared by 1 base and J by 0 bases, with 6 bases between. The CDR3 has 14 residues. The germline V gene has CDR1 SGHAT and CDR2 FQNNGV. DNA of the CDR3: TGTGCCAGCAGCTTAGCAGGCATGAACACTGAAGCTTTCTTT. Its translation: CASSLAGMNTEAFF.